This T cell receptor (beta chain) was captured by sequencing in a study of neurological immune-mediated disorders. Synthesis of cDNA was accomplished via 5'RACE employing 10-nucleotide random UMIs. Using its own MiXCR run on the 5' RACE reads, TCRdb lists one record per CDR3 protein. In the table there are approximately 50,000 distinct CDR3 sequences, around 3.3% of which are singletons. This CDR3 region has 15 residues. The ends were cut back, 6 bases at V and 4 bases at J, with 16 bases in the middle. The germline V gene encodes CDR1 SGHTA and CDR2 FQGNSA. This clonotype came up many times. Antigen specificity is unknown. Regarding the study as a whole: One related-CDR3 cluster, identified by phylogenetic grouping, held the repertoires of 18 of 34 multiple sclerosis patients and was a possible signature. Expanded clones shared no CDR3 amino acid sequences across subjects, suggesting private repertoires in all groups.

This chain uses TRBV7-2 with TRBJ1-5; D is uncertain. What was sequenced was PBMCs. The sequence was obtained from a man aged 40-49 years with multiple sclerosis. The CDR3 loop is CASSLLDGKNQPQHF. The CDR3 nucleotides read TGTGCCAGCAGTCTTCTGGACGGGAAAAATCAGCCCCAGCATTTT.